The clone carrying this TCR beta chain has more than one count but fewer than ten. Its antigen is unidentified. Trimming removed 5 bases at V and 8 bases at J, with 15 bases between. The germline V gene encodes CDR1 SGHDN and CDR2 FVKESK. The CDR3 has 14 amino acids. This record belongs to a study of blood T cells in healthy people across ages. For the second PCR, which ran for about 7 to 12 cycles, a sample-barcoded 5' primer and a J-beta primer mix were used. Each CDR3 protein gets one entry after TCRdb re-called the 5' RACE reads with MiXCR. Of about 1.4 million distinct CDR3 sequences listed, 59% were seen once; the top ten hold under 8.5%. Every donor provided 9.5 to 10 milliliters of peripheral blood. Each sample yielded at least 5.5 micrograms of PBMC total RNA. Study-wide findings and caveats: The study found more naive CD4+ cells and higher diversity in long-lived than aged donors.

Sequencing input: blood. The receptor was isolated from a man aged 18 to 30 in good health. The chain recombines TRBV14 with TRBJ1-4; D remains ambiguous. The CDR3 sequence is CASSAHLDVEKLFF. The CDR3 nucleotides are TGTGCCAGCAGCGCCCACCTCGACGTAGAAAAACTGTTTTTT.